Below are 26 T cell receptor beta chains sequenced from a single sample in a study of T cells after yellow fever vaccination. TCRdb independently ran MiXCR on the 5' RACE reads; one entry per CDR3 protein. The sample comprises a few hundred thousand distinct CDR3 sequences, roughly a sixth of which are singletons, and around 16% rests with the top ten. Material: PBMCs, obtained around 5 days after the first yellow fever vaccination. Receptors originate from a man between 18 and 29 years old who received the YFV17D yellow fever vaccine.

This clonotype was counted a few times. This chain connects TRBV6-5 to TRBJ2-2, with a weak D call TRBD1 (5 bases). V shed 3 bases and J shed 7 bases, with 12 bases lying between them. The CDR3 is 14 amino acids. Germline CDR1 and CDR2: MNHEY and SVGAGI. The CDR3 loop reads CASSYKGAFGELFF. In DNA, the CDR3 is TGTGCCAGCAGTTATAAAGGGGCATTCGGGGAGCTGTTTTTT.

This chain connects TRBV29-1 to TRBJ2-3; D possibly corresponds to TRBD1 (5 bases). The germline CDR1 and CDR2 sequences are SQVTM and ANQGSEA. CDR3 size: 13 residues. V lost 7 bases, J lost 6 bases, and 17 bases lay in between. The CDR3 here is CSARLAPGDTQYF. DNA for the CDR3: TGCAGCGCCCGCCTTGCGCCAGGGGATACGCAGTATTTT.

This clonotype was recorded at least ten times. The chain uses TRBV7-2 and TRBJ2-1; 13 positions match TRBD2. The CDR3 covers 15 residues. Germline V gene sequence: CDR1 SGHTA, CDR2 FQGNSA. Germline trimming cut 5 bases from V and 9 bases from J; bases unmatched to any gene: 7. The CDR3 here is CASSPTSGGPGEQFF. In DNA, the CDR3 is TGTGCCAGCAGCCCGACTAGCGGGGGGCCGGGTGAGCAGTTCTTC.

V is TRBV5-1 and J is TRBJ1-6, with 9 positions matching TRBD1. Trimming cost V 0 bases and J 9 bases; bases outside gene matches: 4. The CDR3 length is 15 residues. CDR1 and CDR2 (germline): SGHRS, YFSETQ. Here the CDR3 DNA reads TGCGCCAGCAGCTTGGGGACAGGGGCGGGTTCACCCCTCCACTTT. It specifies CASSLGTGAGSPLHF.

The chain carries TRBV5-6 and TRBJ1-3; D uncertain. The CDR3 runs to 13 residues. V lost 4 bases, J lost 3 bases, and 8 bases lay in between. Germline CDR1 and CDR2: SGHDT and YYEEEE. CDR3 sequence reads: CASSAGFGNTIYF. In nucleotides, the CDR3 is TGTGCCAGCAGCGCGGGCTTTGGAAACACCATATATTTT.

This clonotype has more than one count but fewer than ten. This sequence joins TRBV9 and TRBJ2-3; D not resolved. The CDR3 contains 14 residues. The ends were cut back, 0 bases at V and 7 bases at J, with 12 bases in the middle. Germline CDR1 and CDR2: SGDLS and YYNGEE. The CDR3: CASSVGQLVHTQYF. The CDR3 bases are TGTGCCAGCAGCGTAGGGCAGCTCGTACATACGCAGTATTTT.

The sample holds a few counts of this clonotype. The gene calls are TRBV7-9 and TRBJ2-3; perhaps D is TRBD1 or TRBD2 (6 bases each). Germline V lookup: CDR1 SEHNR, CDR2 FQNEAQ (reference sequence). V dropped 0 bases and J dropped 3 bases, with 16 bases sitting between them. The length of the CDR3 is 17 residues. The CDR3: CASSLAVMGGQTDTQYF. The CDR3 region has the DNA TGTGCCAGCAGCTTAGCTGTTATGGGGGGCCAAACAGATACGCAGTATTTT.

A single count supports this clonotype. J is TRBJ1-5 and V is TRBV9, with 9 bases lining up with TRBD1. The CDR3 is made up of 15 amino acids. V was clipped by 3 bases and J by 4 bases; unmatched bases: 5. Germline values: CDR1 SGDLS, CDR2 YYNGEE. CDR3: CASSAAGTGNQPQHF. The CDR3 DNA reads TGTGCCAGCAGCGCGGCCGGGACAGGGAATCAGCCCCAGCATTTT. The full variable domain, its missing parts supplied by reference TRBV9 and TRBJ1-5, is DSGVTQTPKHLITATGQRVTLRCSPRSGDLSVYWYQQSLDQGLQFLIQYYNGEERAKGNILERFSAQQFPDLHSELNLSSLELGDSALYFCASSAAGTGNQPQHFGDGTRLSIL.

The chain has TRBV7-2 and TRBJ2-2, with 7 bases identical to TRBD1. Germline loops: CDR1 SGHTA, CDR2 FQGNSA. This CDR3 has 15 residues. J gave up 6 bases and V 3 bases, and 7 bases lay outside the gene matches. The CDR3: CASSFATGWAGELFF. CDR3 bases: TGTGCCAGCAGCTTTGCGACAGGGTGGGCCGGGGAGCTGTTTTTT.

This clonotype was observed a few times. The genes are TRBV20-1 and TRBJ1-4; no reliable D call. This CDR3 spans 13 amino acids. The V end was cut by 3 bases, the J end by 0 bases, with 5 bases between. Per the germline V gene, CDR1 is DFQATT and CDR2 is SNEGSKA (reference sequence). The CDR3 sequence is CSARSATNEKLFF. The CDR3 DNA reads TGCAGTGCTAGGTCTGCAACTAATGAAAAACTGTTTTTT.

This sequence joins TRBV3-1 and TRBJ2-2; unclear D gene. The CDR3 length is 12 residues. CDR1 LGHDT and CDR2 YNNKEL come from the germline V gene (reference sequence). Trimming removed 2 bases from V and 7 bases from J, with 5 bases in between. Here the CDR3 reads CASSQSRGELFF. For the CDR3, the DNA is TGTGCCAGCAGCCAATCCCGCGGGGAGCTGTTTTTT. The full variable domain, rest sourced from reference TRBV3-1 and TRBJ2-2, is DTAVSQTPKYLVTQMGNDKSIKCEQNLGHDTMYWYKQDSKKFLKIMFSYNNKELIINETVPNRFSPKSPDKAHLNLHINSLELGDSAVYFCASSQSRGELFFGEGSRLTVL.

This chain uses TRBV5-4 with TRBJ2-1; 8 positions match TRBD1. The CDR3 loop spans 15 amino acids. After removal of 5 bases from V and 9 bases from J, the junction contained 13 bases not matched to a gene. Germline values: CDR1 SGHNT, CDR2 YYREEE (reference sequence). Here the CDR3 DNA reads TGTGCCAGCAGTTTGTCCTCAGGGGGCATGGGTGAGCAGTTCTTC. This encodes CASSLSSGGMGEQFF.

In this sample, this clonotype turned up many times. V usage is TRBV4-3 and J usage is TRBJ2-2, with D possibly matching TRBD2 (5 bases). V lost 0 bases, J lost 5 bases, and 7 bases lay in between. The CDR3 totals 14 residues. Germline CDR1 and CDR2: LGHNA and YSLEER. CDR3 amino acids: CASSQDGGTGELFF. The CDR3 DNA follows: TGCGCCAGCAGCCAAGATGGAGGAACCGGGGAGCTGTTTTTT.

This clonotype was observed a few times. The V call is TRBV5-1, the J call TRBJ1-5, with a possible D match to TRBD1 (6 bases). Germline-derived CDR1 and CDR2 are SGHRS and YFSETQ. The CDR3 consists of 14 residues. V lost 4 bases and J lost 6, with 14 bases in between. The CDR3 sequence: CASSKGESGQPQHF. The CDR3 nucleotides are TGCGCCAGCAGCAAGGGGGAATCGGGTCAGCCCCAGCATTTT.

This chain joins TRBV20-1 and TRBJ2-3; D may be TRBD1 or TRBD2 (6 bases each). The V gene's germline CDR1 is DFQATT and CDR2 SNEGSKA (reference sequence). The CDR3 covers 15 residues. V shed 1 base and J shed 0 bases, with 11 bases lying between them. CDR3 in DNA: TGCAGTGCTAGAGTGCGGGGACATAGCACAGATACGCAGTATTTT. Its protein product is CSARVRGHSTDTQYF.

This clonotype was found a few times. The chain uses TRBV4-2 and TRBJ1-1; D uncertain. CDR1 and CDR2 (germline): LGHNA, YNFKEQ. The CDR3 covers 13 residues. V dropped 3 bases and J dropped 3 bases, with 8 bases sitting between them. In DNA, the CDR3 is TGTGCCAGCAGCCAGAACCGGGACACTGAAGCTTTCTTT. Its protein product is CASSQNRDTEAFF.

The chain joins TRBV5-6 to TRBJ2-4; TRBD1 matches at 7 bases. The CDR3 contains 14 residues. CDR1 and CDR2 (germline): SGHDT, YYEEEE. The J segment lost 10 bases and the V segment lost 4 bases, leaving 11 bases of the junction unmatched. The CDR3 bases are TGTGCCAGCAGCAGGGGGACAGTTCAACCTATTCAGTACTTC. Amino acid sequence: CASSRGTVQPIQYF.

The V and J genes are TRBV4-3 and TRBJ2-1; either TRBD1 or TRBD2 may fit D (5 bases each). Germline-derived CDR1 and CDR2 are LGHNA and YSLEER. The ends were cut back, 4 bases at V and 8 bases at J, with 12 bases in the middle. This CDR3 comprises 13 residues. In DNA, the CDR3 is TGCGCCAGCAGCCCGGGACCTTGGGATGAGCAGTTCTTC. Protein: CASSPGPWDEQFF.

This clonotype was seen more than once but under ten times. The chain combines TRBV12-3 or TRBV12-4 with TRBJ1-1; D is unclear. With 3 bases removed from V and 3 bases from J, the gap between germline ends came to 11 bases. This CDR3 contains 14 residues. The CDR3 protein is CASSFQASHTEAFF. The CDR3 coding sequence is TGTGCCAGCAGTTTTCAGGCCAGTCACACTGAAGCTTTCTTT.

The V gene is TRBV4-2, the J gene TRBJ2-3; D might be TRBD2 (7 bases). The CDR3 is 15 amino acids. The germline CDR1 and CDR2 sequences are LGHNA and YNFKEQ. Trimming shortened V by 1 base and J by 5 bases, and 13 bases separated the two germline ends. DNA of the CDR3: TGTGCCAGCAGCCAAGCTGCGGGGGCCGGAGATACGCAGTATTTT. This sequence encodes CASSQAAGAGDTQYF.

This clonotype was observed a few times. The chain's CDR3 is CASSLRGVSTDTQYF. CDR3 coding DNA: TGCGCCAGCAGCTTGCGGGGGGTAAGCACAGATACGCAGTATTTT. This chain joins TRBV5-1 and TRBJ2-3, with 7 bases identical to TRBD2. Germline CDR1 SGHRS, CDR2 YFSETQ. V dropped 1 base and J dropped 0; count of bases not matched to a gene: 2. The CDR3 covers 15 residues.

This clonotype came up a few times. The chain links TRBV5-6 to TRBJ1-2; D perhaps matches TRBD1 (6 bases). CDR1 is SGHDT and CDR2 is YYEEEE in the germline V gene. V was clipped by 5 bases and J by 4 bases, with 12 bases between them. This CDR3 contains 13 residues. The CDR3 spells CASRLQGGYGYTF. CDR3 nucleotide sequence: TGTGCCAGCAGACTACAGGGCGGCTATGGCTACACCTTC.

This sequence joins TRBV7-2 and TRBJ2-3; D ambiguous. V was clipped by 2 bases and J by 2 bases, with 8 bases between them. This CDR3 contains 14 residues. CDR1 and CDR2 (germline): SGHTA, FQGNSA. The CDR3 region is CASSLYGPTDTQYF. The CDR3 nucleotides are TGTGCCAGCAGCTTATACGGCCCCACAGATACGCAGTATTTT.

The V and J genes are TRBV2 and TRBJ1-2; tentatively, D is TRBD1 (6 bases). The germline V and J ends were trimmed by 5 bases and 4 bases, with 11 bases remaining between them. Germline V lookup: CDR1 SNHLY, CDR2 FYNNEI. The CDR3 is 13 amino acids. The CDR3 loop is CASSLGQSYGYTF. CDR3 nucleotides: TGTGCCAGCAGTTTAGGACAGTCCTATGGCTACACCTTC.

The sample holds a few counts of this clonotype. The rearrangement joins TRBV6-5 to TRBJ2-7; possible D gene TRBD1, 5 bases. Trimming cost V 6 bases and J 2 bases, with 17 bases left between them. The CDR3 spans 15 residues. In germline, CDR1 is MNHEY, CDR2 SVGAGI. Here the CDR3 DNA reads TGTGCCAGCAGACTCGACAGTTCCCAGGCCTACGAGCAGTACTTC. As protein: CASRLDSSQAYEQYF.

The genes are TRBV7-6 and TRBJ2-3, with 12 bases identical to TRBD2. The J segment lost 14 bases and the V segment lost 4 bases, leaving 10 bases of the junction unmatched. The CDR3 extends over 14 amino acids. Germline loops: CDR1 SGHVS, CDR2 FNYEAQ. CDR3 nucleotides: TGTGCCAGCAGCTCTGGGACTAGCGGGCCCGGGTCGTATTTT. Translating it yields CASSSGTSGPGSYF.